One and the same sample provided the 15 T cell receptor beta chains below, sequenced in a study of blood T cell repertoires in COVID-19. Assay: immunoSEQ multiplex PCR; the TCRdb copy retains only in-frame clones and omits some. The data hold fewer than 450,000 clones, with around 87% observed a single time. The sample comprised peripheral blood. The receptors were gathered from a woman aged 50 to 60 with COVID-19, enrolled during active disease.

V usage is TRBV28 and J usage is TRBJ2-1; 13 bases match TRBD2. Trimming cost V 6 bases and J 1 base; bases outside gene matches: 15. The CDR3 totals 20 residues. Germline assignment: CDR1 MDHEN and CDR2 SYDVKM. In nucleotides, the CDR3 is TGTGCCAGCAGCCCAGAGAATAGGGGGGGACTAGCGGGATCCTACAATGAGCAGTTCTTC. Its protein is CASSPENRGGLAGSYNEQFF.

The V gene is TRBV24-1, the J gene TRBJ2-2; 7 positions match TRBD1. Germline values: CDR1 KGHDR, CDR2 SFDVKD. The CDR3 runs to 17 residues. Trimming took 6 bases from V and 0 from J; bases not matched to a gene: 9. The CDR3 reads CATSTRTGDANTGELFF. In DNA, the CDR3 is TGTGCCACCAGTACCAGGACAGGCGACGCGAACACCGGGGAGCTGTTTTTT.

The CDR3 nucleotides are TGTGCCAGTAGTATTTGGGCTGGACAGGGGGCCCGCTCCTACAATGAGCAGTTCTTC. This gives the protein CASSIWAGQGARSYNEQFF. The chain recombines TRBV19 with TRBJ2-1; 11 positions match TRBD1. CDR3 length equals 19 residues. Trimming at V came to 3 bases and at J to 0 bases, leaving 10 bases not matched to a gene. Germline V gene lookup returns CDR1 LNHDA and CDR2 SQIVND (reference sequence).

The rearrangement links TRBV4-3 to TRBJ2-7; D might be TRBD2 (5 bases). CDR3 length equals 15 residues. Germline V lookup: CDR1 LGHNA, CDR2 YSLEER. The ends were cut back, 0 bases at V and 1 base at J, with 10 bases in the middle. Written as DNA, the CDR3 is TGCGCCAGCAGCCAAGACAGGACTCCTTCCTACGAGCAGTACTTC. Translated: CASSQDRTPSYEQYF.

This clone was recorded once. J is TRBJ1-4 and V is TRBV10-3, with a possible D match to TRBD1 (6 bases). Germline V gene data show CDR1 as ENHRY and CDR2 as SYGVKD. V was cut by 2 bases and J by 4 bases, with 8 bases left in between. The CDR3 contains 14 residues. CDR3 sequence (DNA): TGTGCCATCAGTGAGGACAGGTATAATGAAAAACTGTTTTTT. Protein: CAISEDRYNEKLFF.

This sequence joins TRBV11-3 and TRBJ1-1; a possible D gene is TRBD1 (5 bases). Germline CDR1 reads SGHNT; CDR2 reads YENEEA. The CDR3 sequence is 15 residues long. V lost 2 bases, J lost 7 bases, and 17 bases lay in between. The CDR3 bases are TGTGCCAGCAGCTTATCTTTTCAGGGCCAGTATGAAGCTTTCTTT. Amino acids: CASSLSFQGQYEAFF.

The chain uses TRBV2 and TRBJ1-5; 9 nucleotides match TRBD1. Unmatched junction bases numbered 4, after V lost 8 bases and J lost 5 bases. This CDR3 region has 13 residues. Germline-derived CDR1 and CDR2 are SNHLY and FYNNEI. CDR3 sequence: CASRDRDYQPQHF. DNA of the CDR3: TGTGCCAGCCGGGACAGGGATTATCAGCCCCAGCATTTT. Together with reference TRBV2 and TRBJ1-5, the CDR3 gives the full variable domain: EPEVTQTPSHQVTQMGQEVILRCVPISNHLYFYWYRQILGQKVEFLVSFYNNEISEKSEIFDDQFSVERPDGSNFTLKIRSTKLEDSAMYFCASRDRDYQPQHFGDGTRLSIL.

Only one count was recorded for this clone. The CDR3 coding sequence is TGCGCCAGCAGCCGGACCGGGACAGGGTACAATGAGCAGTTCTTC. Its translation is CASSRTGTGYNEQFF. The chain uses TRBV4-1 and TRBJ2-1; 9 nucleotides line up with TRBD1. CDR1 is MGHRA, CDR2 YSYEKL, per germline. There are 15 residues in the CDR3. With V trimmed by 4 bases and J by 4 bases, 5 bases remained unmatched.

Written as DNA, the CDR3 is TGTGCCAGCAGCCAAGCAGGGGCAGGGAGTGAGACCCAGTACTTC. Its protein is CASSQAGAGSETQYF. The chain employs TRBV3-1 (or the pseudogene TRBV3-2) and TRBJ2-5, with a possible D match to TRBD1 (6 bases). CDR3 size: 15 residues. V dropped 1 base and J dropped 5 bases, with 14 bases sitting between them. The germline V gene has CDR1 LGHDT and CDR2 YNNKEL (reference sequence).

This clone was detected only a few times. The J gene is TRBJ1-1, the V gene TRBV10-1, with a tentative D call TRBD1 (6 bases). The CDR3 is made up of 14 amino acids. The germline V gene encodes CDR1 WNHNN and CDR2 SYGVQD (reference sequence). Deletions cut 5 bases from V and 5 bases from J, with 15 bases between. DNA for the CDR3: TGCGCCAGCAGTTTAGGGGGTTCGAGGACTGAAGCTTTCTTT. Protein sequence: CASSLGGSRTEAFF.

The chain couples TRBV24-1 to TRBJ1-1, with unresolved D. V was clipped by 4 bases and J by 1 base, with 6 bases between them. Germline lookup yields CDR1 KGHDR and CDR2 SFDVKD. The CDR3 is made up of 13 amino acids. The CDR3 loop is CATSERQNTEAFF. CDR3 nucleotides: TGTGCCACCAGTGAGAGACAGAACACTGAAGCTTTCTTT.

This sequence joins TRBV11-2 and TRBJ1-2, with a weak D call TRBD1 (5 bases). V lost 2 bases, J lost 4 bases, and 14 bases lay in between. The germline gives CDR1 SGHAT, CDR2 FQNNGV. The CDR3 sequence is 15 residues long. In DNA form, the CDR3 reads TGTGCCAGCAGCTTAAGCACAGGAGCGATCTATGGCTACACCTTC. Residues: CASSLSTGAIYGYTF.

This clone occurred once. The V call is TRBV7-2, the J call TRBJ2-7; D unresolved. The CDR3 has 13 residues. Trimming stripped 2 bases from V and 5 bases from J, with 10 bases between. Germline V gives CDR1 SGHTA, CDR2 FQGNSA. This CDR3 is CASSLNPRDEQYF. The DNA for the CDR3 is TGTGCCAGCAGCTTAAATCCGCGCGACGAGCAGTACTTC.

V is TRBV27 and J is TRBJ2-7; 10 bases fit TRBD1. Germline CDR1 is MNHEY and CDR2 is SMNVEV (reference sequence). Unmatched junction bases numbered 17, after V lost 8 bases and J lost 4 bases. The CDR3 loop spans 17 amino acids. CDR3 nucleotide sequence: TGTGCCAGCTGGGTTAGGGGTGGCGGGACAGGGGTGTACGAGCAGTACTTC. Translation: CASWVRGGGTGVYEQYF.

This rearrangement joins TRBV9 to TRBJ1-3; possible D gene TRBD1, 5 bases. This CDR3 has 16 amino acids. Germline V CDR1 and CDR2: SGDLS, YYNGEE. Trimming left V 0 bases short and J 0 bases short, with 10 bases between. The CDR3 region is CASSVGGPNSGNTIYF. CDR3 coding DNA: TGTGCCAGCAGCGTAGGGGGCCCTAACTCTGGAAACACCATATATTTT. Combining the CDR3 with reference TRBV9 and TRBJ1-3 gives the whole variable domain DSGVTQTPKHLITATGQRVTLRCSPRSGDLSVYWYQQSLDQGLQFLIQYYNGEERAKGNILERFSAQQFPDLHSELNLSSLELGDSALYFCASSVGGPNSGNTIYFGEGSWLTVV.